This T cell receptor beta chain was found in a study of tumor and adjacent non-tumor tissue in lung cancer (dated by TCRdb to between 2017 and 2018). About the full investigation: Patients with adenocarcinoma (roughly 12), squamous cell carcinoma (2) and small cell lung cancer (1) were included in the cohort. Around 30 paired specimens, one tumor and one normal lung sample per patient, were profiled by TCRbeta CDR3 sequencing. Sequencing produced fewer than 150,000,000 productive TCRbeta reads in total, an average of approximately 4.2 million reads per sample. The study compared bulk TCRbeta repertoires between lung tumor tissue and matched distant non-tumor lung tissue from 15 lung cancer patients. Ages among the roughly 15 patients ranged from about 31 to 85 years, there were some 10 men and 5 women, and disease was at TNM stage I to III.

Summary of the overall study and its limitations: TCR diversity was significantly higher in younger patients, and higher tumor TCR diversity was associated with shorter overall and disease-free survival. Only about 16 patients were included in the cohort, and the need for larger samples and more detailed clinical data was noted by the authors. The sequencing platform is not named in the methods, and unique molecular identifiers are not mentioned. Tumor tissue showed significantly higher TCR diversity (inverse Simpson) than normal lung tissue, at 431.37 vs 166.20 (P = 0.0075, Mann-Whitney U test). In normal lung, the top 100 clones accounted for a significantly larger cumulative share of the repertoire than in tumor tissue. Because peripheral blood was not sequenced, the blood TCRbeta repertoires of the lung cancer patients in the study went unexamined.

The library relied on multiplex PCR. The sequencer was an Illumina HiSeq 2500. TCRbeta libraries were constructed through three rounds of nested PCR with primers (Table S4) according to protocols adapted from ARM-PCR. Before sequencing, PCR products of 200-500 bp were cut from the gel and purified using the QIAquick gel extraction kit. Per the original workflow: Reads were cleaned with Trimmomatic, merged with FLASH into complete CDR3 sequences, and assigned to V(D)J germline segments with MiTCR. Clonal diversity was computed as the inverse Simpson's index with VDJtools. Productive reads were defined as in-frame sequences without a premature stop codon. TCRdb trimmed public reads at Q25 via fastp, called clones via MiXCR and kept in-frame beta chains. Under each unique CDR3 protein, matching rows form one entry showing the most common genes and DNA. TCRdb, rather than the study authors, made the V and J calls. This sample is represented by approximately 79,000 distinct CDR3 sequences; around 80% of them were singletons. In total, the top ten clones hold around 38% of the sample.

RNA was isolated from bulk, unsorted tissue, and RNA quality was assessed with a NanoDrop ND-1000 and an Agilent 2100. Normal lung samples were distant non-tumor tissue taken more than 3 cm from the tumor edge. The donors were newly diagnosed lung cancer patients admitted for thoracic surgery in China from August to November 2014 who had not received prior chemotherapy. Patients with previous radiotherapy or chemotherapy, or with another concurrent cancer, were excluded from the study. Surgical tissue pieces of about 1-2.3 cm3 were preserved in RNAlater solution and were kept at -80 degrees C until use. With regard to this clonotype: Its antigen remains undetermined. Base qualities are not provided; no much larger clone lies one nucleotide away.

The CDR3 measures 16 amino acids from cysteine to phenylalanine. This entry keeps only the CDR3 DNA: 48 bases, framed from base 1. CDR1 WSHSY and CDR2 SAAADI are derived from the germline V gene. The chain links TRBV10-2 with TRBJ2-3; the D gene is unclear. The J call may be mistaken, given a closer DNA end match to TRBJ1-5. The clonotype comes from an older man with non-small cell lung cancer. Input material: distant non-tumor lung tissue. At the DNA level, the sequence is TGCACCATCAGTGAGGCGGCGGGTTTGGGCGCAGATACGCAGCATTTT. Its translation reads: CTISEAAGLGADTQHF.